This T cell receptor beta chain was sequenced for a study of T cell responses to AZD1222 COVID-19 vaccine. Using immunoSEQ multiplex PCR, the repertoire was profiled, and TCRdb retains in-frame clones only, with some absent. Counted here are approximately 120,000 clones, about 89% occurring once; the ten biggest clones make up roughly 11%. This specimen was peripheral blood, taken on day 0 of MenACWY control vaccination. This clonotype was obtained from an adult in good health.

The CDR3 here is CASSLVTSGVYEQFF. In nucleotides, the CDR3 is TGTGCCAGCAGCTTGGTGACTAGCGGAGTGTATGAGCAGTTCTTC. The chain is built from TRBV5-6 and TRBJ2-1; 9 bases map to TRBD2. This CDR3 has 15 residues. CDR1 SGHDT and CDR2 YYEEEE come from the germline V gene. V shed 0 bases and J 8 bases; nucleotides not matched to a gene: 6.